These 27 T cell receptor beta chains came from one sample sequenced in a study of T cells in Graves' hyperthyroidism and ophthalmopathy. The CDR3 regions of TCR beta were amplified from RNA transcripts. HTBI primers were used for first-round RT-PCR of the TCR CDR3. TCRdb redid the calling of the multiplex PCR reads with MiXCR, one entry per CDR3 protein. The repertoire has 640,000 or so distinct CDR3 sequences, roughly 14% of them found once; the top ten carry 3.5% to 4.5%. The sequenced sample was blood. All receptors derive from a woman in her forties with Graves' ophthalmopathy.

This chain connects TRBV29-1 to TRBJ2-7, with 9 bases fitting TRBD2. The V segment lost 0 bases and the J segment 2 bases; nucleotides outside the gene matches: 5. Germline CDR1 SQVTM, CDR2 ANQGSEA. This CDR3 contains 15 residues. CDR3 DNA: TGCAGCGTTGAAGACCGCGGGACTAGCACCTACGAGCAGTACTTC. The encoded protein is CSVEDRGTSTYEQYF.

This clonotype was picked up many times. The chain employs TRBV28 and TRBJ2-7, with D possibly being TRBD1 (6 bases). From germline, CDR1 is MDHEN and CDR2 SYDVKM. CDR3 length: 15 amino acids. V dropped 5 bases and J dropped 0 bases, with 14 bases sitting between them. For the CDR3, the DNA is TGTGCCAGCAGTGGGGCCCAGGACAGCTCCTACGAGCAGTACTTC. It yields the protein CASSGAQDSSYEQYF.

The chain has TRBV18 and TRBJ2-7; 13 nucleotides agree with TRBD2. The germline V gene encodes CDR1 KGHSH and CDR2 LQKENI. After removal of 2 bases from V and 7 bases from J, the junction contained 8 bases not matched to a gene. The CDR3 totals 16 residues. The CDR3, as DNA: TGTGCCAGCTCACCAGCTGGGACTAGCGGGACGGGGGAGCAGTACTTC. It translates to CASSPAGTSGTGEQYF.

This clonotype was recorded at least ten times. This chain connects TRBV28 to TRBJ1-1; the D gene is possibly TRBD1 (5 bases). CDR3 size: 15 residues. The V gene's germline CDR1 is MDHEN and CDR2 SYDVKM. V lost 5 bases and J 4 bases, leaving 17 bases between the germline ends. For the CDR3, the DNA is TGTGCCAGCAGTGGCGGGGACGGTGGTGGCACTGAAGCTTTCTTT. Residues: CASSGGDGGGTEAFF.

This clonotype was observed many times. CDR3 bases: TGCAGCGCTAATATCAGGGGGGATTACGAGCAGTACTTC. It specifies CSANIRGDYEQYF. The rearrangement links TRBV29-1 to TRBJ2-7, with D perhaps matching TRBD1 (7 bases). The germline V gene has CDR1 SQVTM and CDR2 ANQGSEA. The CDR3 consists of 13 residues. The V and J ends lost 7 bases and 4 bases respectively, with 17 bases between them.

In its sample, this clonotype was seen many times. The junction does not match germline at one end; this may be a read error. The CDR3 bases are TGTGCCAGCAGCTTAGCGGGCGCGAACACCGGGGAGCTGTTTTTT. Translated, it gives CASSLAGANTGELFF. The rearrangement joins TRBV12-3 or TRBV12-4 to TRBJ2-2; TRBD2 agrees at 7 bases. This CDR3 spans 15 amino acids.

As regards this clonotype: As the CDR3 is not closed by the conserved phenylalanine or tryptophan, this likely results from a read error. V gene TRBV27 combines with J gene TRBJ2-7, with 10 bases lining up with TRBD2. With 3 bases clipped from V and 3 bases from J, the junction kept 2 bases outside the gene matches. Per germline, CDR1 MNHEY and CDR2 SMNVEV (reference sequence). The CDR3 has 14 amino acids. CDR3 region: CASSFRLAGYEQYL. CDR3 sequence (DNA): TGTGCCAGCAGTTTTCGACTAGCGGGCTACGAGCAGTACCTC.

With regard to this clonotype: Since a much larger clone is just one base distant, this may be a read error. This sequence joins TRBV20-1 and TRBJ2-7; 7 bases fit TRBD2. The germline V gene has CDR1 DFQATT and CDR2 SNEGSKA (reference sequence). This CDR3 has 15 residues. CDR3 protein: CSARHPSGPSCEQYF. CDR3 DNA: TGCAGTGCTAGACATCCTAGCGGCCCCTCCTGCGAGCAGTACTTC.

Ten or more counts support this clonotype. The chain carries TRBV5-6 and TRBJ1-2; D gene unclear. The V gene's germline CDR1 is SGHDT and CDR2 YYEEEE. CDR3 length: 14 amino acids. Trimming cost V 4 bases and J 1 base, with 11 bases left between them. The CDR3 coding sequence is TGTGCCAGCAGCAGGGCCGAGGGTAACTATGGCTACACCTTC. The encoded protein is CASSRAEGNYGYTF. The whole variable domain, remainder taken from reference TRBV5-6 and TRBJ1-2, is DAGVTQSPTHLIKTRGQQVTLRCSPKSGHDTVSWYQQALGQGPQFIFQYYEEEERQRGNFPDRFSGHQFPNYSSELNVNALLLGDSALYLCASSRAEGNYGYTFGSGTRLTVV.

This clonotype was counted many times. This rearrangement joins TRBV3-1 to TRBJ2-7; D not certain. Germline V CDR1 and CDR2: LGHDT, YNNKEL (reference sequence). V dropped 0 bases and J dropped 0 bases, with 12 bases sitting between them. CDR3 length: 16 residues. The chain's CDR3 is CASSQDSSYGSYEQYF. The DNA for the CDR3 is TGTGCCAGCAGCCAAGATTCTTCGTACGGCTCCTACGAGCAGTACTTC.

This clonotype was counted at least ten times. V and J are TRBV6-1 and TRBJ2-7; no clear D. Germline assignment: CDR1 MNHNS and CDR2 SASEGT. V lost 7 bases, J lost 5 bases, and 15 bases lay in between. This CDR3 is 13 amino acids long. The CDR3 DNA reads as TGTGCCAGCAAAAGGGCTTTCAAGGACGAGCAGTACTTC. Translating it yields CASKRAFKDEQYF.

This clonotype was seen ten or more times. The chain combines TRBV28 with TRBJ2-5, with TRBD2 identical over 7 bases. The length of the CDR3 is 15 residues. Germline values: CDR1 MDHEN, CDR2 SYDVKM. J was trimmed by 3 bases and V by 7 bases; bases with no gene match: 11. The CDR3 DNA reads as TGTGCCAGCAAACCAGGAGCGGGAATTAAAGAGACCCAGTACTTC. The encoded protein is CASKPGAGIKETQYF.

This clonotype has just a few counts. The chain uses TRBV12-5 and TRBJ2-3; D not certain. Per the germline V gene, CDR1 is LGHNT and CDR2 is FRNRAP. Trimming shortened V by 5 bases and J by 5 bases, and 5 bases separated the two germline ends. The CDR3 sequence is 11 residues long. As DNA, the CDR3 is TGTGCTAGTGGTCTTTTAGATACGCAGTATTTT. It yields the protein CASGLLDTQYF. Full variable domain (remainder filled in from reference TRBV12-5 and TRBJ2-3): DARVTQTPRHKVTEMGQEVTMRCQPILGHNTVFWYRQTMMQGLELLAYFRNRAPLDDSGMPKDRFSAEMPDATLATLKIQPSEPRDSAVYFCASGLLDTQYFGPGTRLTVL.

This clonotype was found many times. This chain connects TRBV28 to TRBJ2-5, with 7 bases aligning to TRBD1. Germline CDR1 is MDHEN and CDR2 is SYDVKM. The CDR3 totals 14 residues. Trimming removed 5 bases from V and 2 bases from J; junction bases left unmatched: 5. CDR3 coding DNA: TGTGCCAGCAGTCCCGGGACAGTACAAGAGACCCAGTACTTC. It yields the protein CASSPGTVQETQYF.

This clonotype was detected only a few times. Given a much more abundant clone one base away, this may be a read error. This chain joins TRBV6-4 and TRBJ1-1; TRBD1 matches 7 bases. Per the germline V gene, CDR1 is MRHNA and CDR2 is SNTAGT. The CDR3 totals 18 residues. The CDR3 DNA is TGTGCCAGCAGTCTAGACCTAAAGCTAGGGGGCGAGAACACTGGAGCTTTCTTT. Protein product: CASSLDLKLGGENTGAFF.

This clonotype was observed many times. The chain links TRBV20-1 to TRBJ1-5; 8 bases are a match to TRBD1. With 3 bases clipped from V and 5 bases from J, the junction kept 6 bases outside the gene matches. The CDR3 runs to 14 residues. Germline V gene data show CDR1 as DFQATT and CDR2 as SNEGSKA (reference sequence). The CDR3 region has the DNA TGCAGTGCTAGGGCTCTGGACAGGGATCAGCCCCAGCATTTT. It is translated as CSARALDRDQPQHF.

This clonotype appeared many times. The chain has TRBV12-3 or TRBV12-4 and TRBJ1-1, with D hard to call. V was trimmed by 4 bases and J by 1 base, leaving 10 bases between them. The CDR3 has 14 residues. CDR3 loop: CASSSTASNTEAFF. As DNA, the CDR3 is TGTGCCAGCAGTTCTACCGCATCGAACACTGAAGCTTTCTTT.

V is TRBV29-1 and J is TRBJ1-1; 10 bases are shared with TRBD1. CDR3 length: 13 amino acids. V trimming: 4 bases; J trimming: 4 bases; junction bases outside the gene matches: 3. Germline V gene lookup returns CDR1 SQVTM and CDR2 ANQGSEA. CDR3 protein: CSVGQGAVTEAFF. The CDR3 DNA reads as TGCAGCGTTGGACAGGGGGCGGTCACTGAAGCTTTCTTT.

This clonotype came up many times. J is TRBJ2-4 and V is TRBV28, with unresolved D. Germline V lookup: CDR1 MDHEN, CDR2 SYDVKM. The length of the CDR3 is 12 residues. Trimming took 7 bases from V and 7 from J, leaving 11 bases between them. The CDR3 loop reads CASKGYGNIQYF. In DNA, the CDR3 is TGTGCCAGCAAAGGCTACGGGAACATTCAGTACTTC.

In this sample, this clonotype turned up a few times. A much larger clonotype is one base distant, so this may be a read error. The chain joins TRBV2 to TRBJ1-5; TRBD1 agrees at 8 bases. This CDR3 spans 15 amino acids. Germline values: CDR1 SNHLY, CDR2 FYNNEI. The CDR3 coding sequence is TGTGCCAGCAGTCCCGGGACAGGCGCTAATCAGCCCCTGCATTTT. This encodes CASSPGTGANQPLHF.

This clonotype came up many times. The chain links TRBV25-1 to TRBJ1-2, with D perhaps matching TRBD1 (6 bases). Deletions cut 7 bases from V and 8 bases from J, with 17 bases between. Germline loops: CDR1 MGHDK, CDR2 SYGVNS. This CDR3 is 13 amino acids long. CDR3 coding DNA: TGTGCCAGCACAACTACAGGGTCGGACGGCTACACCTTC. Amino acid sequence: CASTTTGSDGYTF.

This clonotype was counted only a few times. The V call is TRBV3-1, the J call TRBJ2-7, with TRBD2 identical over 8 bases. Trimming removed 2 bases from V and 5 bases from J; junction bases left unmatched: 14. The V gene's germline CDR1 is LGHDT and CDR2 YNNKEL (reference sequence). The CDR3 has 17 residues. This CDR3 reads CASSQLSSGSGRDEQYF. The CDR3, as DNA: TGTGCCAGCAGCCAACTGTCTAGCGGGTCCGGCCGGGACGAGCAGTACTTC.

This clonotype was observed many times. This chain uses TRBV10-3 with TRBJ1-2; maybe TRBD1 (6 bases). The V end was cut by 3 bases, the J end by 4 bases, with 15 bases between. Germline assignment: CDR1 ENHRY and CDR2 SYGVKD. The CDR3 runs 15 residues. CDR3 DNA: TGTGCCATCAGTGAAGAGAGGGGGGAACTCTATGGCTACACCTTC. As protein: CAISEERGELYGYTF.

This clonotype was seen at least ten times. The genes are TRBV6-5 and TRBJ2-5; 10 bases align to TRBD2. The CDR3 consists of 16 residues. With V trimmed by 4 bases and J by 1 base, 6 bases remained unmatched. CDR1 and CDR2 from the germline V gene are MNHEY and SVGAGI. The CDR3 loop is CASSFRAGGSQETQYF. CDR3 in DNA: TGTGCCAGCAGTTTCCGAGCGGGAGGGTCCCAAGAGACCCAGTACTTC.

This chain links TRBV11-2 with TRBJ2-3, with D tentatively TRBD1 (6 bases). V was cut by 4 bases and J by 4 bases, with 18 bases left in between. The CDR3 is made up of 16 amino acids. The germline V gene has CDR1 SGHAT and CDR2 FQNNGV. CDR3 coding DNA: TGTGCCAGCAGCTCGAACAGGGCCCTCGTGGCAGATACGCAGTATTTT. It yields the protein CASSSNRALVADTQYF.

This clonotype was observed at least ten times. This chain uses TRBV28 with TRBJ1-2; no firm D call. CDR3 length: 13 residues. Germline loops: CDR1 MDHEN, CDR2 SYDVKM. Trimming removed 2 bases from V and 2 bases from J, with 6 bases in between. CDR3 in DNA: TGTGCCAGCAGTTTAAATACGAACTATGGCTACACCTTC. It translates to CASSLNTNYGYTF.

This clonotype was counted many times. The chain is built from TRBV25-1 and TRBJ2-7, with D unresolved. The CDR3 has 14 amino acids. Germline V lookup: CDR1 MGHDK, CDR2 SYGVNS. V lost 6 bases and J lost 6, with 18 bases in between. This CDR3 is CASSDPSTSPEQYF. CDR3 DNA: TGTGCCAGCAGCGATCCCTCGACATCCCCCGAGCAGTACTTC.